This passage covers 32 T cell receptor beta chains from one sample sequenced in a study of cytomegalovirus exposure and HLA in healthy donors (dated 2017 in TCRdb). Libraries were built with the immunoSEQ multiplex PCR assay. For the multiplex PCR, a mixture combining 60 forward primers for TCR Vbeta segments and 13 reverse primers for TCR Jbeta segments was used. The clones in this table, taken by TCRdb from immuneACCESS, are in-frame only. Not every clone is retained; where verified, under half of the shortfall comes from an unresolved V gene, and the cause of the rest is unknown. The sample table records about 170,000 clones; 70% to 90% of these occur just once. The ten largest make up roughly 2.1% of the sample. Sequenced sample: PBMCs. The receptors shown here come from a man between 18 and 35 years old in good health and CMV-seropositive.

This clone was seen once. The J gene is TRBJ2-3, the V gene TRBV4-1, with a tentative D call TRBD2 (5 bases). V was clipped by 4 bases and J by 2 bases, with 19 bases between them. This CDR3 is built from 17 residues. Germline loops: CDR1 MGHRA, CDR2 YSYEKL. The CDR3 region has the DNA TGCGCCAGCAGCCCCTCCCCAGCCCGTCGGGACACAGATACGCAGTATTTT. Translating gives CASSPSPARRDTDTQYF.

The chain has TRBV9 and TRBJ2-2, with TRBD2 matching 7 bases. This CDR3 region has 15 residues. Germline CDR1 is SGDLS and CDR2 is YYNGEE. V shed 3 bases, J shed 7 bases, and the junction held 9 bases outside the gene matches. CDR3 bases: TGTGCCAGCAGCGGGGGGGGACTTTCGAACGGGGAGCTGTTTTTT. Amino acids: CASSGGGLSNGELFF.

V gene TRBV14 combines with J gene TRBJ2-1; 8 bases fit TRBD1. This CDR3 comprises 18 residues. Per the germline V gene, CDR1 is SGHDN and CDR2 is FVKESK. V shed 5 bases, J shed 0 bases, and the junction held 12 bases outside the gene matches. The CDR3 nucleotides read TGTGCCAGCAGCACCAGGGGGCCAGTAGCGGCCTCCTACAATGAGCAGTTCTTC. This sequence encodes CASSTRGPVAASYNEQFF.

The chain joins TRBV7-2 to TRBJ1-6; maybe TRBD1 (5 bases). CDR3 length: 15 amino acids. Per the germline V gene, CDR1 is SGHTA and CDR2 is FQGNSA. V was trimmed by 1 base and J by 10 bases, leaving 14 bases between them. The CDR3 reads CASSLGTLYGSPLHF. Here the CDR3 DNA reads TGTGCCAGCAGCTTAGGGACATTATATGGATCACCCCTCCACTTT.

This chain links TRBV6-5 with TRBJ1-2, with a possible D match to TRBD1 (5 bases). Trimming cost V 7 bases and J 4 bases, with 13 bases left between them. CDR1 MNHEY and CDR2 SVGAGI come from the germline V gene. The CDR3 loop spans 13 amino acids. DNA for the CDR3: TGTGCCAGCAACGGCGGGGGGGGCTATGGCTACACCTTC. It translates to CASNGGGGYGYTF.

J is TRBJ2-2 and V is TRBV10-3; possible D gene TRBD2, 6 bases. The CDR3 covers 15 residues. Trimming left V 3 bases short and J 3 bases short, with 11 bases between. CDR1 and CDR2 (germline): ENHRY, SYGVKD. The CDR3 is CAISEWGEDTGELFF. CDR3 DNA sequence: TGTGCCATCAGTGAATGGGGGGAAGACACCGGGGAGCTGTTTTTT.

This sequence joins TRBV5-4 and TRBJ2-6; 8 nucleotides align to TRBD1. Unmatched junction bases numbered 10, after V lost 1 base and J lost 4 bases. Per germline, CDR1 SGHNT and CDR2 YYREEE (reference sequence). The CDR3 consists of 18 residues. This CDR3 is CASSLHGTGTSGANVLTF. The CDR3 DNA follows: TGTGCCAGCAGCTTGCACGGGACAGGTACTTCCGGGGCCAACGTCCTGACTTTC.

The rearrangement links TRBV19 to TRBJ1-5; the D gene is possibly TRBD1 (5 bases). V was pared by 3 bases and J by 7 bases, with 16 bases between. The CDR3 has 15 residues. The V gene's germline CDR1 is LNHDA and CDR2 SQIVND (reference sequence). CDR3 nucleotide sequence: TGTGCCAGTAGTATCGGGGAGGGGAGGCGGCAGCCCCAGCATTTT. It encodes CASSIGEGRRQPQHF.

V and J are TRBV19 and TRBJ1-1; perhaps TRBD1 as D (6 bases). Germline V gene data show CDR1 as LNHDA and CDR2 as SQIVND (reference sequence). The CDR3 is 13 residues long. V was shortened by 7 bases and J by 0 bases, with 9 bases between the two germline ends. CDR3 loop: CASTDRMNTEAFF. CDR3 in DNA: TGTGCCAGTACAGACAGGATGAACACTGAAGCTTTCTTT.

The V gene is TRBV6-5, the J gene TRBJ1-2, with D unresolved. The CDR3 length is 14 residues. Germline-derived CDR1 and CDR2 are MNHEY and SVGAGI. Deletions cut 6 bases from V and 4 bases from J, with 15 bases between. CDR3 in DNA: TGTGCCAGCAGGGTCGCCGACAATATCTATGGCTACACCTTC. Protein: CASRVADNIYGYTF.

The V gene is TRBV5-6, the J gene TRBJ1-2, with TRBD1 matching over 7 bases. V shed 3 bases and J 6 bases; nucleotides not matched to a gene: 14. The germline V gene encodes CDR1 SGHDT and CDR2 YYEEEE. The CDR3 spans 16 residues. The CDR3 is CASSWILTGLADGYTF. For the CDR3, the DNA is TGTGCCAGCAGCTGGATTCTGACAGGGTTGGCGGATGGCTACACCTTC.

The table lists this clone with a few counts. The genes are TRBV2 and TRBJ1-1; the D is unclear. The germline gives CDR1 SNHLY, CDR2 FYNNEI. The CDR3 is made up of 11 amino acids. Trimming took off 6 bases at V and 8 bases at J, with 10 bases between the two ends. The DNA for the CDR3 is TGTGCCAGCAGCGCGTTTTACGAAGCTTTCTTT. It codes for CASSAFYEAFF. Combining the CDR3 with reference TRBV2 and TRBJ1-1 gives the whole variable domain EPEVTQTPSHQVTQMGQEVILRCVPISNHLYFYWYRQILGQKVEFLVSFYNNEISEKSEIFDDQFSVERPDGSNFTLKIRSTKLEDSAMYFCASSAFYEAFFGQGTRLTVV.

The chain's CDR3 is CASGQGQGATDTQYF. CDR3 in DNA: TGTGCTAGTGGACAGGGACAGGGGGCGACAGATACGCAGTATTTT. V is TRBV12-5 and J is TRBJ2-3; TRBD1 matches 12 bases. This CDR3 spans 15 amino acids. V was clipped by 6 bases and J by 3 bases; unmatched bases: 4. Germline loops: CDR1 LGHNT, CDR2 FRNRAP. Full variable domain (rest looked up from reference TRBV12-5 and TRBJ2-3): DARVTQTPRHKVTEMGQEVTMRCQPILGHNTVFWYRQTMMQGLELLAYFRNRAPLDDSGMPKDRFSAEMPDATLATLKIQPSEPRDSAVYFCASGQGQGATDTQYFGPGTRLTVL.

The chain employs TRBV9 and TRBJ2-5, with D possibly matching TRBD1 (6 bases). This CDR3 spans 11 amino acids. Germline V lookup: CDR1 SGDLS, CDR2 YYNGEE. Here the CDR3 reads CVGQKQETQYF. Written as DNA, the CDR3 is TGTGTAGGACAGAAACAAGAGACCCAGTACTTC.

This sequence joins TRBV9 and TRBJ1-1; D not certain. Germline V gene sequence: CDR1 SGDLS, CDR2 YYNGEE. V was trimmed by 3 bases and J by 0 bases, leaving 3 bases between them. The CDR3 is made up of 12 amino acids. In nucleotides, the CDR3 is TGTGCCAGCAGCGCAATGAACACTGAAGCTTTCTTT. Its translation: CASSAMNTEAFF.

The J gene is TRBJ2-7, the V gene TRBV13; TRBD1 matches at 11 bases. Germline V CDR1 and CDR2: PRHDT, FYEKMQ (reference sequence). The V segment lost 0 bases and the J segment 5 bases; nucleotides outside the gene matches: 6. CDR3 length equals 16 residues. This chain's CDR3 is CASSLGGTGGRDEQYF. The CDR3 bases are TGTGCCAGCAGCTTAGGCGGGACAGGGGGTCGGGACGAGCAGTACTTC. The complete variable domain, with remaining parts taken from reference TRBV13 and TRBJ2-7, reads AAGVIQSPRHLIKEKRETATLKCYPIPRHDTVYWYQQGPGQDPQFLISFYEKMQSDKGSIPDRFSAQQFSDYHSELNMSSLELGDSALYFCASSLGGTGGRDEQYFGPGTRLTVT.

The chain uses TRBV19 and TRBJ1-2; possible D gene TRBD1, 5 bases. Looked up from germline, CDR1 is LNHDA and CDR2 is SQIVND (reference sequence). The length of the CDR3 is 15 residues. Trimming shortened V by 6 bases and J by 5 bases, and 19 bases separated the two germline ends. CDR3 sequence reads: CASSPWDSDTYGYTF. DNA for the CDR3: TGTGCCAGTAGCCCTTGGGACTCGGACACTTATGGCTACACCTTC. Full variable domain (remainder filled in from reference TRBV19 and TRBJ1-2): DGGITQSPKYLFRKEGQNVTLSCEQNLNHDAMYWYRQDPGQGLRLIYYSQIVNDFQKGDIAEGYSVSREKKESFPLTVTSAQKNPTAFYLCASSPWDSDTYGYTFGSGTRLTVV.

The chain has TRBV4-3 and TRBJ1-3, with D perhaps TRBD1 (5 bases). Trimming removed 0 bases from V and 3 bases from J, with 15 bases in between. The CDR3 extends over 17 amino acids. Germline V gives CDR1 LGHNA, CDR2 YSLEER. As DNA, the CDR3 is TGCGCCAGCAGCCAAGAAGGCAGGGAGGGTGGTGGAAACACCATATATTTT. As protein: CASSQEGREGGGNTIYF.

The V and J genes are TRBV5-1 and TRBJ2-1; TRBD2 agrees at 13 bases. The CDR3 runs to 16 residues. With V trimmed by 4 bases and J by 8 bases, 9 bases remained unmatched. Germline CDR1 is SGHRS and CDR2 is YFSETQ. The CDR3 region is CASSPRTSGGTDEQFF. CDR3 in DNA: TGCGCCAGCAGCCCCAGGACTAGCGGGGGCACGGATGAGCAGTTCTTC.

The chain has TRBV9 and TRBJ2-7; D is possibly TRBD1 (6 bases). CDR1 and CDR2 (germline): SGDLS, YYNGEE. Trimming stripped 2 bases from V and 4 bases from J, with 13 bases between. This CDR3 is built from 14 residues. CDR3 in DNA: TGTGCCAGCAGCGTCCGGGACAACCCTTACGAGCAGTACTTC. It encodes CASSVRDNPYEQYF.

The CDR3 spells CASSRVQGSPETQYF. The DNA of the CDR3 is TGTGCCAGCAGCAGAGTACAGGGCAGCCCAGAGACCCAGTACTTC. The rearrangement uses TRBV7-2 and TRBJ2-5; D perhaps matches TRBD1 (6 bases). Germline V lookup: CDR1 SGHTA, CDR2 FQGNSA. The V end lost 5 bases, the J end lost 4 bases, and 17 bases lay between the germline ends. The length of the CDR3 is 15 residues.

This chain joins TRBV15 and TRBJ1-2; D perhaps matches TRBD1 (6 bases). From germline, CDR1 is LNHNV and CDR2 YYDKDF (reference sequence). This CDR3 spans 15 amino acids. With 5 bases removed from V and 3 bases from J, the gap between germline ends came to 16 bases. The CDR3 loop is CATSPVGGADYGYTF. The DNA for the CDR3 is TGTGCCACCAGCCCGGTAGGGGGGGCTGACTATGGCTACACCTTC.

The chain employs TRBV6-5 and TRBJ2-7; D may be TRBD2 (6 bases). The CDR3 is 13 amino acids. Germline V lookup: CDR1 MNHEY, CDR2 SVGAGI. Trimming shortened V by 6 bases and J by 4 bases, and 13 bases separated the two germline ends. CDR3 DNA: TGTGCCAGCAGCCCGGGGGATCGGTACGAGCAGTACTTC. Protein: CASSPGDRYEQYF.

The V and J genes are TRBV6-5 and TRBJ1-1; perhaps TRBD1 as D (5 bases). V was cut by 6 bases and J by 0 bases, with 11 bases left in between. This CDR3 region has 14 residues. CDR1 is MNHEY, CDR2 SVGAGI, per germline. CDR3 residues: CASRPGSMNTEAFF. The CDR3 nucleotides are TGTGCCAGCAGACCAGGGTCAATGAACACTGAAGCTTTCTTT.

The genes are TRBV5-5 and TRBJ2-7; TRBD1 agrees at 7 bases. V lost 4 bases, J lost 1 base, and 5 bases stayed unmatched. The CDR3 loop spans 14 amino acids. Germline CDR1 reads SGHKS; CDR2 reads YYEKEE (reference sequence). CDR3 coding DNA: TGTGCCAGCAGCCGGGGACAGCTTTCCTACGAGCAGTACTTC. Encoded protein: CASSRGQLSYEQYF.

This chain uses TRBV15 with TRBJ2-3; TRBD1 matches 10 bases. The V gene's germline CDR1 is LNHNV and CDR2 YYDKDF (reference sequence). The CDR3 runs to 15 residues. The V segment lost 5 bases and the J segment 4 bases; nucleotides outside the gene matches: 6. CDR3 sequence (DNA): TGTGCCACCAGCCCGGGACAGGGGTCTCCAGATACGCAGTATTTT. It encodes CATSPGQGSPDTQYF.

This clone appeared a single time. The gene calls are TRBV6-6 and TRBJ2-1; TRBD2 might be the D (5 bases). V gave up 5 bases and J gave up 8 bases, with 16 bases separating them. The germline gives CDR1 MNHNY, CDR2 SVGAGI (reference sequence). This CDR3 is 14 amino acids long. CDR3 nucleotide sequence: TGTGCCAGCAGTCGCCGGGATCCCTCCCATGAGCAGTTCTTC. Translating gives CASSRRDPSHEQFF.

The rearrangement links TRBV4-3 to TRBJ2-7; the D gene is possibly TRBD2 (6 bases). Germline V CDR1 and CDR2: LGHNA, YSLEER. Trimming stripped 4 bases from V and 6 bases from J, with 13 bases between. This CDR3 contains 13 residues. The CDR3 bases are TGCGCCAGCAGCCGAGGGAGGCGGGGCGAGCAGTACTTC. Protein product: CASSRGRRGEQYF.

This clone showed up just once. The V gene is TRBV4-3, the J gene TRBJ1-4; D not certain. V dropped 0 bases and J dropped 8 bases, with 7 bases sitting between them. Germline V CDR1 and CDR2: LGHNA, YSLEER. The CDR3 sequence is 13 residues long. The CDR3 nucleotides read TGCGCCAGCAGCCAAGAGCTCCAGGAAAAACTGTTTTTT. Translated, it gives CASSQELQEKLFF.

The V call is TRBV6-5, the J call TRBJ1-1; 7 bases are a match to TRBD1. Germline V gene sequence: CDR1 MNHEY, CDR2 SVGAGI. The CDR3 is 14 residues long. Trimming removed 4 bases from V and 0 bases from J; junction bases left unmatched: 2. CDR3 nucleotide sequence: TGTGCCAGCAGTTTCACAGGGGTGAACACTGAAGCTTTCTTT. It specifies CASSFTGVNTEAFF.

The rearrangement uses TRBV7-3 and TRBJ2-5; 8 positions match TRBD2. With V trimmed by 0 bases and J by 4 bases, 4 bases remained unmatched. This CDR3 has 15 amino acids. The V gene's germline CDR1 is SGHTA and CDR2 FQGTGA. The CDR3 DNA follows: TGTGCCAGCAGCTTAACTAGCGGGGATATAGAGACCCAGTACTTC. It yields the protein CASSLTSGDIETQYF.

This chain joins TRBV7-8 and TRBJ1-5; D remains unclear. This CDR3 region has 13 residues. The germline CDR1 and CDR2 sequences are SGHVS and FQNEAQ. The ends were cut back, 10 bases at V and 4 bases at J, with 14 bases in the middle. The CDR3 DNA follows: TGTGCCACCTCGCGAGAGGTTAATCAGCCCCAGCATTTT. It translates to CATSREVNQPQHF.